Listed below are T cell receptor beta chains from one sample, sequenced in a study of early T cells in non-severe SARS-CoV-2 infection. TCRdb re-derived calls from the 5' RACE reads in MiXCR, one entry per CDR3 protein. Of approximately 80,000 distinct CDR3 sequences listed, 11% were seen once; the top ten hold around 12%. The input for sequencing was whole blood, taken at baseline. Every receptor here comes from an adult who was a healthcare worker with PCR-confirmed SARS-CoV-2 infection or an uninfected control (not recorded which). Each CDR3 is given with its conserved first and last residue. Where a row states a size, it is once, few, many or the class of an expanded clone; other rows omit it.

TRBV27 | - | CASSLWSGTGKRNEQYF
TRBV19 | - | CASSISPGQKETQYF
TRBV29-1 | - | CSVETSTSYTF
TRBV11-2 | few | CASSSVRDSSYAFF
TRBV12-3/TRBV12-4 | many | CASSLTGGQDQPQHF
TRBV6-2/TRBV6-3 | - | CASSPGEGDTGELFF
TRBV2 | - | CASSERDNEQFF
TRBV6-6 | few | CASREGDRSNQPQHF
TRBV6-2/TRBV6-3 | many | CASSPGTSGGPRDF
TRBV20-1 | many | CSARELFPGQGVYGYTF
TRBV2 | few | CASRRRGGDEETQYF
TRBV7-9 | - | CASSSRPTGGETQYF
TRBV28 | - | CASRPIGGLEKLFF
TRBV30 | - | CAWTPGRGLNTEAFF
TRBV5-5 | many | CASSFELNAGTAEAFF
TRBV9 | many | CASTPRFSGNTIYF
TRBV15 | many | CATRGTDSYNEQFF
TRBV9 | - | CASSPWTGRAFF
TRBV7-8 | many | CASSLSRGWEKLFF
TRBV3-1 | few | CASSQDTGAGLTTDTQYF
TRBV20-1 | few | CSTESSGTGIYEQYF
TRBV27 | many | CATSGTGGGEQYF
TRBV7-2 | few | CASSPRGDQPQHF
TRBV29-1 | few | CSATVGDNEQFF
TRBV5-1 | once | CASSPSRDRVRNEKLFF
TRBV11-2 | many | CASSFYLARGTEAFF
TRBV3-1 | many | CASSQQLGGDEAFF
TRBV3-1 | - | CASSLQGSEQYF
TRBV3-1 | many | CASRLQGLGEKLFF
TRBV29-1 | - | CSAKGLAETNTGELFF
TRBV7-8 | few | CASKFTETYNEQFF
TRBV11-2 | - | CASSLQGAKNIQYF
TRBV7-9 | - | CASSPSGTGLGTDTQYF
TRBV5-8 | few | CASSFGTTFEETQYF
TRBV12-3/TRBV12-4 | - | CASSLLGQGAPGRELFF
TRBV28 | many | CASSLGAPYNSPLHF
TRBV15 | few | CATSRDRREQYF
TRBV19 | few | CASVGVAGANVLTF
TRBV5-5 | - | CASSFVQGGYEQYF
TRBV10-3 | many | CAISETRVPPGGELFF
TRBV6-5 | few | CASSYANTEAFF
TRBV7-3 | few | CASRPGTSGELFF
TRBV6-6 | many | CASDTLGGNSPLHF
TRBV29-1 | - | CSVGHSQETQYF
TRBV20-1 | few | CSAIPPQGGTEAFF
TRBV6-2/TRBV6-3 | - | CASSYSQGVTYNEQFF
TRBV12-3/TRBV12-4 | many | CASSLRQGAVAGYTF
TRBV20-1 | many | CSARDHGDNSPLHF
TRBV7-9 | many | CASSPGTHEETQYF
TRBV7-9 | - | CASSFRQAGKAGELFF
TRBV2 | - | CASSVRVSSTDTQYF
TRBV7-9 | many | CAGSDANQPQHF
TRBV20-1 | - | CSASVQGALWTQYF
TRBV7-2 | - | CASSRSGGETYEQYF
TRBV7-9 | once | CASSHPTGRTDTQYF
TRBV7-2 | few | CASRQTNSYNEQFF
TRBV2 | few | CASKALVRAGELFF
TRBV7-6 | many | CASSSIAGGVVKQFF